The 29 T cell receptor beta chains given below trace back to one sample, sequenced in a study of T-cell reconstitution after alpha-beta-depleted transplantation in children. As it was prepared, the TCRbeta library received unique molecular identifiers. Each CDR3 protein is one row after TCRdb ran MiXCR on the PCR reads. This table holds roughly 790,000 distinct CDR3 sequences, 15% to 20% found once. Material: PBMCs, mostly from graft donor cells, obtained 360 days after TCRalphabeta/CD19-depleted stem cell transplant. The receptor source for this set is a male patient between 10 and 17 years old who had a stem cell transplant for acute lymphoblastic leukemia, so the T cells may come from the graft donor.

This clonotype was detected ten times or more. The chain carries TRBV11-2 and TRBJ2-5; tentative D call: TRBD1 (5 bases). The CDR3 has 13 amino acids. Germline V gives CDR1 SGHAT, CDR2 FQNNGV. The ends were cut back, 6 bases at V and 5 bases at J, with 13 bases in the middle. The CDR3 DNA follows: TGTGCCAGCAGGCTAAGGGGCTCTGAGACCCAGTACTTC. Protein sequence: CASRLRGSETQYF.

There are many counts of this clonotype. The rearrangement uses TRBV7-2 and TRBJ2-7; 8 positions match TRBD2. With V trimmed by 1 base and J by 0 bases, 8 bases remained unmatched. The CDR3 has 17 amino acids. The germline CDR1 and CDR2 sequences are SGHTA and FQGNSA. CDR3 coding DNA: TGTGCCAGCAGCTTAGGACAGTTAGCGGGGATCTCCTACGAGCAGTACTTC. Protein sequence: CASSLGQLAGISYEQYF.

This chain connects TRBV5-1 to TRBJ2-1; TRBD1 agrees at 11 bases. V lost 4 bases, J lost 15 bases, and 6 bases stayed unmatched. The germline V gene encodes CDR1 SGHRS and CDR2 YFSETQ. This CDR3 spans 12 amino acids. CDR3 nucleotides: TGCGCCAGCAGCGGGGACAGGGGGTATTTGTTCTTC. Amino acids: CASSGDRGYLFF. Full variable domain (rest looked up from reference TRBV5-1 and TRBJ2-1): KAGVTQTPRYLIKTRGQQVTLSCSPISGHRSVSWYQQTPGQGLQFLFEYFSETQRNKGNFPGRFSGRQFSNSRSEMNVSTLELGDSALYLCASSGDRGYLFFGPGTRLTVL.

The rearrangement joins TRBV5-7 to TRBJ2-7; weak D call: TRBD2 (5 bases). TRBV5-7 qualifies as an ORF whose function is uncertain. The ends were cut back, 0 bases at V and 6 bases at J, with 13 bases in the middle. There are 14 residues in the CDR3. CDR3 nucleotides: TGTGCCAGCAGCTTGGCCGGGATCCGGGGCGAGCAGTACTTC. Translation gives CASSLAGIRGEQYF.

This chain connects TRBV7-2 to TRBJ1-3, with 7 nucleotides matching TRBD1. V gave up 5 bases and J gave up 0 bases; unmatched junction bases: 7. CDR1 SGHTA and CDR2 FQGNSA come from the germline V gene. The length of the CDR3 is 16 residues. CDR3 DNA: TGTGCCAGCAGCCCACAGGACAGGAGCTCTGGAAACACCATATATTTT. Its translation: CASSPQDRSSGNTIYF.

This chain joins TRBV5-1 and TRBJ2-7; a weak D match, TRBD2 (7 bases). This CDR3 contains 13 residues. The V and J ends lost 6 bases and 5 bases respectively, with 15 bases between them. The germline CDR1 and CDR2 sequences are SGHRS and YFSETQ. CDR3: CASTSGGADEQYF. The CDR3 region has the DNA TGCGCCAGCACCAGTGGGGGGGCCGACGAGCAGTACTTC.

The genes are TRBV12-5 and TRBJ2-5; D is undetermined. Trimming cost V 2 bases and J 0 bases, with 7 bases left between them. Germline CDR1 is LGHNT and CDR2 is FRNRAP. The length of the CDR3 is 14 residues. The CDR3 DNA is TGTGCTAGTGGTTTGACGCCAGACCAAGAGACCCAGTACTTC. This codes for CASGLTPDQETQYF.

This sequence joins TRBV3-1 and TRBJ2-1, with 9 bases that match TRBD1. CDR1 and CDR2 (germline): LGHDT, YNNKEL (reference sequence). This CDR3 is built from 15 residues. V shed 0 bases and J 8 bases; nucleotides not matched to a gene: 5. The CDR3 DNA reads TGTGCCAGCAGCCAAGAAGGGACAGGGTTGTATGAGCAGTTCTTC. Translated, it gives CASSQEGTGLYEQFF.

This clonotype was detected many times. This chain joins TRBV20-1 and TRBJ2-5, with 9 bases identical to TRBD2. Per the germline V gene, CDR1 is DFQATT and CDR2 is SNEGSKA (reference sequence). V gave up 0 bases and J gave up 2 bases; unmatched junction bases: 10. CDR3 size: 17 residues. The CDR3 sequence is CSARDRDSGRIQETQYF. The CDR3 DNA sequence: TGCAGTGCTAGAGACAGGGATAGCGGGAGAATTCAAGAGACCCAGTACTTC.

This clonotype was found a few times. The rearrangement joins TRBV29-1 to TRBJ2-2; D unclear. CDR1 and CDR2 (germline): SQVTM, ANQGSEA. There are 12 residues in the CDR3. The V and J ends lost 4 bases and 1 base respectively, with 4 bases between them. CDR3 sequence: CSVGWNTGELFF. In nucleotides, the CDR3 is TGCAGCGTTGGATGGAACACCGGGGAGCTGTTTTTT.

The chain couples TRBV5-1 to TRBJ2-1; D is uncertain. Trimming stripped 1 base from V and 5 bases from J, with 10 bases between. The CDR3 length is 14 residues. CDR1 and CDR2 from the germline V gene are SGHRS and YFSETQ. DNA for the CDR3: TGCGCCAGCAGCTTGCCTCCTCCTGACAATGAGCAGTTCTTC. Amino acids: CASSLPPPDNEQFF. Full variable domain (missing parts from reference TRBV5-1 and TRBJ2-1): KAGVTQTPRYLIKTRGQQVTLSCSPISGHRSVSWYQQTPGQGLQFLFEYFSETQRNKGNFPGRFSGRQFSNSRSEMNVSTLELGDSALYLCASSLPPPDNEQFFGPGTRLTVL.

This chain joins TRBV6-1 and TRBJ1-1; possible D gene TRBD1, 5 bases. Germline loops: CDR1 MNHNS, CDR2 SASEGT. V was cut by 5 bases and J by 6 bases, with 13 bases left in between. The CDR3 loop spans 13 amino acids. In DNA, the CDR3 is TGTGCCAGCAGTAGCCAATGGGGGGCTGAAGCTTTCTTT. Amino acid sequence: CASSSQWGAEAFF.

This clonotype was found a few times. The CDR3 region is CASSPGNRKETQYF. The CDR3 coding sequence is TGTGCCAGCAGCCCGGGTAATCGAAAAGAGACCCAGTACTTC. The V gene is TRBV7-3, the J gene TRBJ2-5; D gene uncertain. Trimming took 5 bases from V and 3 from J, leaving 13 bases between them. The V gene's germline CDR1 is SGHTA and CDR2 FQGTGA. There are 14 residues in the CDR3.

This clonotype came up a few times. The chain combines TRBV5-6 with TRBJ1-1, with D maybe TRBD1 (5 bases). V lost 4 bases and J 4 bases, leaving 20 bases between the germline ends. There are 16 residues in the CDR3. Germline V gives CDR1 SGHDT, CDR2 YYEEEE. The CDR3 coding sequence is TGTGCCAGCAGCGAGATGGACAACCTTTGGGGCACTGAAGCTTTCTTT. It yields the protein CASSEMDNLWGTEAFF.

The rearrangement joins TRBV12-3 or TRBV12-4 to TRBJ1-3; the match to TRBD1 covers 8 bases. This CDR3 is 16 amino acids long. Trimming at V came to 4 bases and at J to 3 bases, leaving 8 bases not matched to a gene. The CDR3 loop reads CASSSGLGQGGNTIYF. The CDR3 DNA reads TGTGCCAGCAGTTCGGGGCTCGGACAGGGTGGAAACACCATATATTTT.

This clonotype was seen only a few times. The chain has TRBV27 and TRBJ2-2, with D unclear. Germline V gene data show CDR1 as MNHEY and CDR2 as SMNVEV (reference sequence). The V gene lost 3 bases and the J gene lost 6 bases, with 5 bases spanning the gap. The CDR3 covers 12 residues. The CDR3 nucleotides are TGTGCCAGCAGTTTTTCGTCCGGGGAGCTGTTTTTT. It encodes CASSFSSGELFF.

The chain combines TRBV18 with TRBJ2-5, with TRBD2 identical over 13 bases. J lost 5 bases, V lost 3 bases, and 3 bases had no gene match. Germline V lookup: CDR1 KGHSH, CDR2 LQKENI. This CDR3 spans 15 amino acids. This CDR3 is CASSPGTSGTETQYF. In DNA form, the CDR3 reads TGTGCCAGCTCACCCGGGACTAGCGGGACGGAGACCCAGTACTTC. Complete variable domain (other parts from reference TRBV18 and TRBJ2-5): NAGVMQNPRHLVRRRGQEARLRCSPMKGHSHVYWYRQLPEEGLKFMVYLQKENIIDESGMPKERFSAEFPKEGPSILRIQQVVRGDSAAYFCASSPGTSGTETQYFGPGTRLLVL.

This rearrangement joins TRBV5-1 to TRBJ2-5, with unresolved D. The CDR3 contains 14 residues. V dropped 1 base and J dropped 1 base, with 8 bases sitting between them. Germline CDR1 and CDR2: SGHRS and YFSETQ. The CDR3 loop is CASSLRPIQETQYF. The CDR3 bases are TGCGCCAGCAGCTTGAGGCCGATCCAAGAGACCCAGTACTTC. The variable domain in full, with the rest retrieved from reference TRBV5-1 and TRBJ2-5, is KAGVTQTPRYLIKTRGQQVTLSCSPISGHRSVSWYQQTPGQGLQFLFEYFSETQRNKGNFPGRFSGRQFSNSRSEMNVSTLELGDSALYLCASSLRPIQETQYFGPGTRLLVL.

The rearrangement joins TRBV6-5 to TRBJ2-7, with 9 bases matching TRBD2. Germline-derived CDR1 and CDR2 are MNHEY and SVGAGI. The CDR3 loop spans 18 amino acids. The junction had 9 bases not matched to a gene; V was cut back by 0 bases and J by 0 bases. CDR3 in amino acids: CASSYSLLAGRNSYEQYF. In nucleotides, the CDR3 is TGTGCCAGCAGTTACTCGTTGCTAGCGGGACGTAACTCCTACGAGCAGTACTTC.

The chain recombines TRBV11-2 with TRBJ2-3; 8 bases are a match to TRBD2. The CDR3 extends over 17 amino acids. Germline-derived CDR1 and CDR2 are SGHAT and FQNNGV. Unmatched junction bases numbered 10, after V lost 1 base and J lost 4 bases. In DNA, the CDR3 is TGTGCCAGCAGCTTAGGTCGCGGACTAGCAAGGCCAGATACGCAGTATTTT. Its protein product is CASSLGRGLARPDTQYF. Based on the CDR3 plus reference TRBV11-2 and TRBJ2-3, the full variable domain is EAGVAQSPRYKIIEKRQSVAFWCNPISGHATLYWYQQILGQGPKLLIQFQNNGVVDDSQLPKDRFSAERLKGVDSTLKIQPAKLEDSAVYLCASSLGRGLARPDTQYFGPGTRLTVL.

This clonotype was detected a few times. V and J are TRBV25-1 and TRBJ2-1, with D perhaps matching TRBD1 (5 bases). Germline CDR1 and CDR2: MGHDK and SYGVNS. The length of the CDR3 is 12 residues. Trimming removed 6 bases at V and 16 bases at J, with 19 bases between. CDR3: CASRSDGQWEFF. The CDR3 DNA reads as TGTGCCAGCAGATCAGACGGACAATGGGAATTCTTC.

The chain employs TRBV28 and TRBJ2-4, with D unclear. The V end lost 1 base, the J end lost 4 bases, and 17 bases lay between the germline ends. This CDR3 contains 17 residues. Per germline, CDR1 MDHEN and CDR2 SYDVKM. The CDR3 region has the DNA TGTGCCAGCAGTTTATTAGGTCTGGGGATGGGAAAAAACATTCAGTACTTC. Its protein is CASSLLGLGMGKNIQYF.

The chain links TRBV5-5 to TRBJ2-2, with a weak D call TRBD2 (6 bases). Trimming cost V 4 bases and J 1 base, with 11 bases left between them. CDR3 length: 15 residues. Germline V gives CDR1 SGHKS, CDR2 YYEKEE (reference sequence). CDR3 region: CASSPGSGNTGELFF. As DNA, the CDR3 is TGTGCCAGCAGCCCAGGTAGCGGGAACACCGGGGAGCTGTTTTTT.

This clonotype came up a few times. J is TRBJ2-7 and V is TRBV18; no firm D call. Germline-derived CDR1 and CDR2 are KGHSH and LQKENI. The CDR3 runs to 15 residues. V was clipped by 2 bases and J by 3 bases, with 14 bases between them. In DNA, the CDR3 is TGTGCCAGCTCACCAAGTCGAATTCCGGACTACGAGCAGTACTTC. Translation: CASSPSRIPDYEQYF.

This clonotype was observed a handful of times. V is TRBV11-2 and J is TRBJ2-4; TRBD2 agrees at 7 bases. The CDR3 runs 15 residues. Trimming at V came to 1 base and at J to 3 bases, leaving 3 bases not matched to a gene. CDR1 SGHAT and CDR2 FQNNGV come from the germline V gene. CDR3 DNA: TGTGCCAGCAGCTTAGTCGCGGGAGACAAAAACATTCAGTACTTC. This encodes CASSLVAGDKNIQYF.

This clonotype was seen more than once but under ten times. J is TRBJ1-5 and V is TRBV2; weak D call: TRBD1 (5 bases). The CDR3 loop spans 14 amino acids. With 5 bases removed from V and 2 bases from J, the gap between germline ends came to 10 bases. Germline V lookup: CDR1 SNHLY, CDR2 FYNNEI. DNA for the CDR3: TGTGCCAGCAGTTTAATGGGGGGCAATCAGCCCCAGCATTTT. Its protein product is CASSLMGGNQPQHF.

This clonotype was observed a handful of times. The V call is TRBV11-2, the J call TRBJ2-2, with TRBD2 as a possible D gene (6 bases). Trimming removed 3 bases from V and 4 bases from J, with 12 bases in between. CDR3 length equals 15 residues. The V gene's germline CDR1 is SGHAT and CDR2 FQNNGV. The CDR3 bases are TGTGCCAGCAGCTTTACGACTAGGCGCACCGGGGAGCTGTTTTTT. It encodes CASSFTTRRTGELFF.

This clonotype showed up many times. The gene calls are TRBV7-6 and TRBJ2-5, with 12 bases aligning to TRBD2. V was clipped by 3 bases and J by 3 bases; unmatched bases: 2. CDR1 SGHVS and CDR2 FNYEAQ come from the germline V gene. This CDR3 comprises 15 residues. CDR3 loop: CASSFGLAGKETQYF. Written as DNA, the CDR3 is TGTGCCAGCAGCTTTGGACTAGCGGGAAAAGAGACCCAGTACTTC.

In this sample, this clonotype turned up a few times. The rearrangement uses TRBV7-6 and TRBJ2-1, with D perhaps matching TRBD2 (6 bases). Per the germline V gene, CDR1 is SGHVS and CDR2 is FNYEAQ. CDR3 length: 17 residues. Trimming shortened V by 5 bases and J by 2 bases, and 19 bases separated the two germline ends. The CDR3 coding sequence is TGTGCCAGCAGCCCGACAGCGGCTAGCGAGGCCTACAATGAGCAGTTCTTC. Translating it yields CASSPTAASEAYNEQFF.